This T cell receptor (beta chain) was sequenced in a study of blood T cell repertoires in COVID-19. Original processing notes: Quantification of nucleated cells was approximated via reference gene primer amplification. Sequenced by immunoSEQ multiplex PCR; TCRdb stores in-frame clones only, minus some. D and trimming come from the DNA, and the V and J calls and clone size come from that table. There are approximately 190,000 clones in the sample; about 83% occur only once, and roughly 3.1% lies in the top ten. The CDR3 is made up of 15 amino acids. The ends were cut back, 0 bases at V and 3 bases at J, with 9 bases in the middle. CDR1 SGHDT and CDR2 YYEEEE come from the germline V gene.

This chain uses TRBV5-6 with TRBJ2-2; no reliable D call. This receptor was taken from a woman in her thirties who had been exposed to COVID-19. Specimen: PBMCs or T cells enriched from blood (not recorded which). CDR3 nucleotide sequence: TGTGCCAGCAGCTTGGCCGGTACTCACACCGGGGAGCTGTTTTTT. This gives the protein CASSLAGTHTGELFF.